The 15 T cell receptor beta chains below were found in one sample sequenced in a study of T cell changes during pregnancy in multiple sclerosis. This table comes from immunoSEQ multiplex PCR, and its TCRdb copy is limited to in-frame clones, with some not included. This sample has fewer than 25,000 clones; roughly nine tenths occur once, and the top ten carry more than 8.5%. Sequencing used CD8+ T cells from peripheral blood mononuclear cells, obtained in the third trimester of pregnancy. The receptors come from a female donor in good health, enrolled as a control in a pregnancy study.

The chain links TRBV10-3 to TRBJ2-3, with D possibly being TRBD2 (6 bases). The germline gives CDR1 ENHRY, CDR2 SYGVKD. CDR3 length: 15 residues. V shed 6 bases and J shed 4 bases, with 17 bases lying between them. Here the CDR3 DNA reads TGTGCCATCAGCTACGGACTACCCGGCGCAGATACGCAGTATTTT. This codes for CAISYGLPGADTQYF.

The V and J genes are TRBV28 and TRBJ1-1; 9 nucleotides line up with TRBD1. The length of the CDR3 is 16 residues. The ends lost 6 bases at V and 8 bases at J; junction bases unmatched: 16. CDR1 and CDR2 from the germline V gene are MDHEN and SYDVKM. CDR3 sequence: CASRDKKTRTGEEAFF. CDR3 in DNA: TGTGCCAGCAGAGATAAAAAAACCAGGACAGGGGAAGAAGCTTTCTTT.

The V and J genes are TRBV4-1 and TRBJ2-7; a weak D match, TRBD1 (6 bases). V was clipped by 1 base and J by 4 bases, with 14 bases between them. The length of the CDR3 is 15 residues. Germline lookup yields CDR1 MGHRA and CDR2 YSYEKL. Here the CDR3 reads CASSQGNRETYEQYF. CDR3 sequence (DNA): TGCGCCAGCAGCCAAGGGAACAGGGAGACATACGAGCAGTACTTC.

The CDR3 DNA sequence: TGTGCCACCAGCAGAGGCAGGGGGCAGGACACTGAAGCTTTCTTT. Protein product: CATSRGRGQDTEAFF. The rearrangement uses TRBV15 and TRBJ1-1; 8 nucleotides line up with TRBD1. The V and J ends lost 1 base and 3 bases, in that order; junction bases with no gene match: 4. The CDR3 length is 15 residues. Germline loops: CDR1 LNHNV, CDR2 YYDKDF (reference sequence).

This clone appeared a single time. V and J are TRBV7-9 and TRBJ1-2; D is unresolved. This CDR3 comprises 14 residues. Per the germline V gene, CDR1 is SEHNR and CDR2 is FQNEAQ (reference sequence). Trimming stripped 5 bases from V and 8 bases from J, with 18 bases between. In nucleotides, the CDR3 is TGTGCCAGCAGCCCGCTGGGAGCGGAGAGGGGCTACACCTTC. Protein product: CASSPLGAERGYTF.

A few counts support this clone. The gene calls are TRBV7-6 and TRBJ1-1; 8 bases are a match to TRBD1. The J segment lost 6 bases and the V segment lost 4 bases, leaving 1 base of the junction unmatched. Germline assignment: CDR1 SGHVS and CDR2 FNYEAQ. The CDR3 has 12 residues. CDR3 sequence reads: CASSSGQAEAFF. The CDR3 nucleotides read TGTGCCAGCAGCTCGGGACAGGCTGAAGCTTTCTTT.

The chain employs TRBV4-1 and TRBJ2-7; TRBD1 might be the D (5 bases). Germline CDR1 MGHRA, CDR2 YSYEKL. Trimming pared 4 bases from V and 7 bases from J, leaving 20 bases between. The CDR3 has 15 residues. The CDR3 sequence is CASSPAFVGVGEQYF. The CDR3 DNA reads as TGCGCCAGCAGCCCGGCCTTTGTAGGGGTGGGGGAGCAGTACTTC.

This clone was picked up one time. This chain uses TRBV6-6 with TRBJ1-5; unclear D gene. The CDR3 is 14 amino acids. Between the trimmed V and J ends, which lost 5 bases and 5 bases, there was a span of 13 bases. Per germline, CDR1 MNHNY and CDR2 SVGAGI (reference sequence). CDR3 nucleotide sequence: TGTGCCAGCAGTCTCCTAGATCGGGATCAGCCCCAGCATTTT. Amino acids: CASSLLDRDQPQHF.

The V gene is TRBV21-1, the J gene TRBJ1-2; the table's D call, TRBD1, has no DNA check behind it. TRBV21-1 counts as a pseudogene. The CDR3 sequence is 19 residues long. The DNA for the CDR3 is TGTGCCAGCAGCAAAGGGGGACAGCCAAGCCTCTTAACAATCTATGGCTACACCTTC. Protein product: CASSKGGQPSLLTIYGYTF.

This clone came up a few times. V usage is TRBV5-1 and J usage is TRBJ2-7; 8 nucleotides align to TRBD1. The length of the CDR3 is 14 residues. The ends lost 4 bases at V and 3 bases at J; junction bases unmatched: 6. Germline loops: CDR1 SGHRS, CDR2 YFSETQ. CDR3 nucleotides: TGCGCCAGCAGCGAAGGAACAGGGGGCTACGAGCAGTACTTC. Translating it yields CASSEGTGGYEQYF.

The J gene is TRBJ1-5, the V gene TRBV27; no firm D call. The CDR3 consists of 12 residues. The germline V gene has CDR1 MNHEY and CDR2 SMNVEV (reference sequence). V dropped 5 bases and J dropped 1 base, with 3 bases sitting between them. The CDR3 reads CASSQSNQPQHF. For the CDR3, the DNA is TGTGCCAGCAGTCAGAGCAATCAGCCCCAGCATTTT.

In DNA, the CDR3 is TGTGCCACCAGCAGAGATCAGGAGGAGGACAGGGTACTATATGGCTACACCTTC. Amino acid sequence: CATSRDQEEDRVLYGYTF. The chain joins TRBV15 to TRBJ1-2; 8 bases map to TRBD1. Trimming cost V 0 bases and J 5 bases; bases outside gene matches: 14. CDR1 LNHNV and CDR2 YYDKDF come from the germline V gene (reference sequence). The CDR3 contains 18 residues.

The J gene is TRBJ2-3, the V gene TRBV2, with D uncertain. The CDR3 is 13 residues long. Trimming removed 6 bases from V and 4 bases from J, with 11 bases in between. Germline V gene data show CDR1 as SNHLY and CDR2 as FYNNEI. The CDR3 sequence: CASRLYGADTQYF. DNA of the CDR3: TGTGCCAGCAGACTATACGGTGCAGATACGCAGTATTTT.

By its share, this clone is medium-sized. The V gene is TRBV6-6, the J gene TRBJ2-1; D is uncertain. CDR3 length equals 14 residues. Trimming cost V 0 bases and J 4 bases, with 7 bases left between them. CDR1 is MNHNY, CDR2 SVGAGI, per germline (reference sequence). In DNA form, the CDR3 reads TGTGCCAGCAGTTACTCAACAGATTACAATGAGCAGTTCTTC. Translated: CASSYSTDYNEQFF.

The chain recombines TRBV28 with TRBJ1-5; possible D gene TRBD1, 6 bases. Germline assignment: CDR1 MDHEN and CDR2 SYDVKM. The CDR3 is made up of 14 amino acids. V was clipped by 7 bases and J by 6 bases, with 16 bases between them. CDR3 loop: CASTETGLGQPQHF. CDR3 DNA: TGTGCCAGCACCGAAACAGGGTTGGGTCAGCCCCAGCATTTT. The full variable domain, rest sourced from reference TRBV28 and TRBJ1-5, is DVKVTQSSRYLVKRTGEKVFLECVQDMDHENMFWYRQDPGLGLRLIYFSYDVKMKEKGDIPEGYSVSREKKERFSLILESASTNQTSMYLCASTETGLGQPQHFGDGTRLSIL.